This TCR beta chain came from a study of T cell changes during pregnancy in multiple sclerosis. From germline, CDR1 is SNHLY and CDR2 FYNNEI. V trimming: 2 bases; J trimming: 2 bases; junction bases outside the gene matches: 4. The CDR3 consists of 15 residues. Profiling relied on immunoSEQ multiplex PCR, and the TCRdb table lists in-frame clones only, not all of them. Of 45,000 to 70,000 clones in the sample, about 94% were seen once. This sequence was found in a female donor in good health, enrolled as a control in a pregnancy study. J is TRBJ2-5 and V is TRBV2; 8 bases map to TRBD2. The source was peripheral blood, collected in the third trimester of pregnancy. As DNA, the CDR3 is TGTGCCAGCAGTGAACGGTTAGCGGGGCAAGAGACCCAGTACTTC. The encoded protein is CASSERLAGQETQYF.